The clone carrying this TCR beta chain was recorded at least ten times. The antigen is not known. The sample comes from a study of T-cell memory formation after mild COVID-19. The study, taken as a whole, reports: Mostly located in CM and EM were contracting CD4+ clones, with contracting CD8+ clones located in EMRA. Clones that contracted from day 15 to 85 were balanced CD4/CD8, while later expanders leaned CD4+.

TCRdb re-called the 5' RACE reads through MiXCR, storing one row per CDR3 protein. The sample shows hundreds of thousands of distinct CDR3 sequences, roughly a sixth of them seen only once. CDR3 length: 17 amino acids. Trimming at V came to 6 bases and at J to 3 bases, leaving 7 bases not matched to a gene. The V gene is TRBV12-3 or TRBV12-4, the J gene TRBJ2-1, with 14 bases identical to TRBD2. The TCR was taken from an adult woman who had mild COVID-19 (a few samples of this study predate the infection). Cell type and time point are not known. Sample: PBMCs or a T cell subset sorted from them (not recorded which). In DNA form, the CDR3 reads TGTGCCAGCAGCCGGGGACTAGCGGGAGTAGGCTACAATGAGCAGTTCTTC. Amino acids: CASSRGLAGVGYNEQFF.